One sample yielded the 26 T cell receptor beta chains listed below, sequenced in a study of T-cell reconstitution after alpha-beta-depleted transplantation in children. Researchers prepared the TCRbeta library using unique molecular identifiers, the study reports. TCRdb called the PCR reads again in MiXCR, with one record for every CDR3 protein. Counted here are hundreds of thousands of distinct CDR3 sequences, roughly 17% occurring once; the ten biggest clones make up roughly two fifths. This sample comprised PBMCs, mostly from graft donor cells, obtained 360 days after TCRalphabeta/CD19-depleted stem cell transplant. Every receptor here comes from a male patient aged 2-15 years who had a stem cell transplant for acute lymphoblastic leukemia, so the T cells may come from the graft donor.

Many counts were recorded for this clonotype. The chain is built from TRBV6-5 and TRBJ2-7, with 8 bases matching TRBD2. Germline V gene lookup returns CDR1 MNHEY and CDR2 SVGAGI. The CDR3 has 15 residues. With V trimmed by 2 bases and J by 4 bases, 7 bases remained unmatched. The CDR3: CASSYDSGKGYEQYF. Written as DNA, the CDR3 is TGTGCCAGCAGTTACGATAGCGGGAAAGGGTACGAGCAGTACTTC.

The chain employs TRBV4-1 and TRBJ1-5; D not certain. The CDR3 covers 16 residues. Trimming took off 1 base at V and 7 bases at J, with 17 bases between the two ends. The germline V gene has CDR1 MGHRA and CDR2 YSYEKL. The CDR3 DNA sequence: TGCGCCAGCAGCCAAGTTATTTTGGGTTTCAGGCAGCCCCAGCATTTT. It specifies CASSQVILGFRQPQHF.

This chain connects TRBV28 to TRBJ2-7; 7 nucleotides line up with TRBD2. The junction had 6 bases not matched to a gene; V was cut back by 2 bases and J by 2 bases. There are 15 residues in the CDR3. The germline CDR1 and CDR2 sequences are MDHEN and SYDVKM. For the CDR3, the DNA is TGTGCCAGCAGTTTAAAGGCTAGCGGAACCTACGAGCAGTACTTC. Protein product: CASSLKASGTYEQYF.

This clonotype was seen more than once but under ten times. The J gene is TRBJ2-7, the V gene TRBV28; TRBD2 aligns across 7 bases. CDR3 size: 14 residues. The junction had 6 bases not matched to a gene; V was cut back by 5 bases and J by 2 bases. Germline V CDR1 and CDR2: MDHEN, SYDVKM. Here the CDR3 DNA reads TGTGCCAGCAGTAGCGGGGAAGGGGCCTACGAGCAGTACTTC. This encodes CASSSGEGAYEQYF.

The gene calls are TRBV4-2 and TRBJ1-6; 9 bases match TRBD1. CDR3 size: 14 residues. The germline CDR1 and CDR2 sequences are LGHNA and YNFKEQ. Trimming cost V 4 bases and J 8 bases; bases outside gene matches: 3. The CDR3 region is CASSRDREDSPLHF. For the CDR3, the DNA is TGTGCCAGCAGCCGGGACAGGGAGGATTCACCCCTCCACTTT.

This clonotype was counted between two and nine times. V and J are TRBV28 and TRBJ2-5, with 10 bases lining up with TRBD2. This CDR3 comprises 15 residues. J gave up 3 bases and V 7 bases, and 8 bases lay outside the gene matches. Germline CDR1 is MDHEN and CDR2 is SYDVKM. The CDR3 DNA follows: TGTGCCAGCAATCGACTAGCGGGCTTTAAAGAGACCCAGTACTTC. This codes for CASNRLAGFKETQYF.

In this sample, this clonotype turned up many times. Written as DNA, the CDR3 is TGTGCCAGCAGCTTTAAAAACGAGCAGTACTTC. Its protein is CASSFKNEQYF. V gene TRBV5-6 combines with J gene TRBJ2-7; D is ambiguous. The CDR3 covers 11 residues. Between the trimmed V and J ends, which lost 2 bases and 5 bases, there was a span of 5 bases. The V gene's germline CDR1 is SGHDT and CDR2 YYEEEE.

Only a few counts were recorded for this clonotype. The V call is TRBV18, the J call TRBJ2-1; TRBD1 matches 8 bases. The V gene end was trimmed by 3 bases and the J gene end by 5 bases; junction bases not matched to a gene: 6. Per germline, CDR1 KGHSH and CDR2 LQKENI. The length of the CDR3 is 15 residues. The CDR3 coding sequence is TGTGCCAGCTCACCCCCAGGGGGCTTCCACAATGAGCAGTTCTTC. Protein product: CASSPPGGFHNEQFF.

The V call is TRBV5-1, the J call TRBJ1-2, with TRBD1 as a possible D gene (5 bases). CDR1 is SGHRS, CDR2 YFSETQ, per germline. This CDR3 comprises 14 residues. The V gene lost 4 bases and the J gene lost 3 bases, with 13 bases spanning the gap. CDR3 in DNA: TGCGCCAGCAGCGAAGGGATAGGGGACTATGGCTACACCTTC. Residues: CASSEGIGDYGYTF.

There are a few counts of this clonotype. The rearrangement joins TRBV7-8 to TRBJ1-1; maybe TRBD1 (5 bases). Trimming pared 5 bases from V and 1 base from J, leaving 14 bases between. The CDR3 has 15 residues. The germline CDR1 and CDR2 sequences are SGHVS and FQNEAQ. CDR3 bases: TGTGCCAGCAGCATTTCCGGGACGGCGAACACTGAAGCTTTCTTT. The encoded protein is CASSISGTANTEAFF.

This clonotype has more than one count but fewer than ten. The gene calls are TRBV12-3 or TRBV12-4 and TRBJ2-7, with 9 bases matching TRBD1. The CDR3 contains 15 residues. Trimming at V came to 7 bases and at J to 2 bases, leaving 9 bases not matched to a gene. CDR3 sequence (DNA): TGTGCCAGCACCGAAACTGGGACAGGGACCTACGAGCAGTACTTC. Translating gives CASTETGTGTYEQYF.

The CDR3 nucleotides are TGCAGCGTTGAAGAAGTAAGGGGGTTAATAGCTTTCTTT. This codes for CSVEEVRGLIAFF. The chain employs TRBV29-1 and TRBJ1-1; D possibly corresponds to TRBD1 (6 bases). CDR1 and CDR2 from the germline V gene are SQVTM and ANQGSEA. V was trimmed by 0 bases and J by 10 bases, leaving 15 bases between them. The CDR3 length is 13 residues.

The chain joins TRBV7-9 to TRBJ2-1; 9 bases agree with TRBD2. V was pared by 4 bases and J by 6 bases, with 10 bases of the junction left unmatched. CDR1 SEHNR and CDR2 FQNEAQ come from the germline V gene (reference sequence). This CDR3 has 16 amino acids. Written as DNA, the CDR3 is TGTGCCAGCAGCTCGCCTGGGACTAGCAAGCGCAATGAGCAGTTCTTC. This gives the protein CASSSPGTSKRNEQFF. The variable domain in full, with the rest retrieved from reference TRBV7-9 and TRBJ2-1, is DTGVSQNPRHKITKRGQNVTFRCDPISEHNRLYWYRQTLGQGPEFLTYFQNEAQLEKSRLLSDRFSAERPKGSFSTLEIQRTEQGDSAMYLCASSSPGTSKRNEQFFGPGTRLTVL.

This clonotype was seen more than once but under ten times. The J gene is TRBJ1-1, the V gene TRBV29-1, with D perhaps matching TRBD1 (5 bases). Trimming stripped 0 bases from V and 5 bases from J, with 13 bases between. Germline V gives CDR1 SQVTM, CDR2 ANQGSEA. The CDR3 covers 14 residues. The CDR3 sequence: CSVEDRSGPTEAFF. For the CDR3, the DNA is TGCAGCGTTGAAGACCGGTCGGGGCCTACTGAAGCTTTCTTT.

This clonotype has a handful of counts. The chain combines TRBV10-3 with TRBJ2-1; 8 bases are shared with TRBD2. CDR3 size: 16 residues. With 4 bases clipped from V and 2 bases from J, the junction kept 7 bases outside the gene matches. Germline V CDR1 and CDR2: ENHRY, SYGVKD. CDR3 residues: CAISVGGLVPYNEQFF. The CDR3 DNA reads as TGTGCCATCAGTGTTGGGGGACTAGTGCCCTACAATGAGCAGTTCTTC.

DNA of the CDR3: TGTGCCAGCAGCCAAGCGCCCAGGGGGGGGAATGAGCAGTTCTTC. It translates to CASSQAPRGGNEQFF. The chain recombines TRBV7-9 with TRBJ2-1, with D tentatively TRBD1 or TRBD2 (7 bases each). The germline CDR1 and CDR2 sequences are SEHNR and FQNEAQ (reference sequence). The CDR3 is 15 residues long. The V end lost 5 bases, the J end lost 7 bases, and 18 bases lay between the germline ends. Full variable domain (remainder filled in from reference TRBV7-9 and TRBJ2-1): DTGVSQNPRHKITKRGQNVTFRCDPISEHNRLYWYRQTLGQGPEFLTYFQNEAQLEKSRLLSDRFSAERPKGSFSTLEIQRTEQGDSAMYLCASSQAPRGGNEQFFGPGTRLTVL.

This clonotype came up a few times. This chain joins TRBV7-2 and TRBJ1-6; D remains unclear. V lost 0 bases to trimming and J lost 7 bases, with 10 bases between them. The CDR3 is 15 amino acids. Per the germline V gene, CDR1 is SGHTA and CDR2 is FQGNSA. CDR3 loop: CASSLAGKRNSPLHF. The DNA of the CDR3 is TGTGCCAGCAGCTTAGCCGGGAAGAGGAATTCACCCCTCCACTTT.

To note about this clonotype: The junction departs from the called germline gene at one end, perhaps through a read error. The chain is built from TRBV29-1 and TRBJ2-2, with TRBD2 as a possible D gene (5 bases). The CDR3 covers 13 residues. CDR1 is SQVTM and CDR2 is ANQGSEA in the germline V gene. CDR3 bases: TGTAGCGTTGGGTATCGGAACACCGGGGAGCTGTTTTTT. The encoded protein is CSVGYRNTGELFF.

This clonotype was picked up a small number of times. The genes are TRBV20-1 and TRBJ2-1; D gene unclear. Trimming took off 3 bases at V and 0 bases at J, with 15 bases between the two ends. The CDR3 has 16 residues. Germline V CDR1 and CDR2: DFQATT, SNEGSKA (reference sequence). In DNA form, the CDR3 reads TGCAGTGCTAGTACCCACCGCGCTAGCTCCTACAATGAGCAGTTCTTC. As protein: CSASTHRASSYNEQFF.

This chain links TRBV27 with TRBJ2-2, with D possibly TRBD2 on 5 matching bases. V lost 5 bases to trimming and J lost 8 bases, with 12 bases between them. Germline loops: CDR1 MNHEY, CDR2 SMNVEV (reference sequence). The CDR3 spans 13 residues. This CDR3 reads CASSPWERGELFF. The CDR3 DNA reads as TGTGCCAGCAGTCCCTGGGAGAGAGGGGAGCTGTTTTTT.

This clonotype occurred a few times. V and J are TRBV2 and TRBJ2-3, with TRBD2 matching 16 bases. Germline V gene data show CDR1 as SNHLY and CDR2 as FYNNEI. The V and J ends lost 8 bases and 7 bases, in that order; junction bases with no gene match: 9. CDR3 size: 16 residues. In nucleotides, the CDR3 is TGTGCCAGCCCCGGGACTAGCGGGAGGGGGTCGAATACGCAGTATTTT. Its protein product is CASPGTSGRGSNTQYF.

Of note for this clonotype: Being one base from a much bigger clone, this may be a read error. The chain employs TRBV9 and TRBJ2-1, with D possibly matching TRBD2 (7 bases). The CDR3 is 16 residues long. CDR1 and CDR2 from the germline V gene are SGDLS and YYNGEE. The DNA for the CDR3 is TGTGCCAGCGGCGTAGGGGGGTCTAGCGGATACAATGAGCAGTTCTTC. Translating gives CASGVGGSSGYNEQFF.

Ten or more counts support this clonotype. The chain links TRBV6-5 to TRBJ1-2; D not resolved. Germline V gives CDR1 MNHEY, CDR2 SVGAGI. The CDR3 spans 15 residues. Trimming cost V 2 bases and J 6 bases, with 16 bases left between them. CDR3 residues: CASSYRAPRRNGYTF. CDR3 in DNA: TGTGCCAGCAGTTACAGAGCACCCCGCAGGAATGGCTACACCTTC.

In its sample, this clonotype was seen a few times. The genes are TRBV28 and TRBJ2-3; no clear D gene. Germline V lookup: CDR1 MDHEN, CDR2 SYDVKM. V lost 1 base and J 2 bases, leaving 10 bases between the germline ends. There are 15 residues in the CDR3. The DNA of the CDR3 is TGTGCCAGCAGTTTATTAATAGGGATCACAGATACGCAGTATTTT. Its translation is CASSLLIGITDTQYF.

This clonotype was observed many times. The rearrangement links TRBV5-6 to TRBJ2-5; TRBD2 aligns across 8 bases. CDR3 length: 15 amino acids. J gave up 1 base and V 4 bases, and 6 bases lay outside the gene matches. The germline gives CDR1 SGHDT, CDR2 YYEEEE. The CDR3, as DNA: TGTGCCAGCAGCCCCTGGACTAGCAGCCAAGAGACCCAGTACTTC. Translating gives CASSPWTSSQETQYF. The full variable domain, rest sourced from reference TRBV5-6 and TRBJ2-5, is DAGVTQSPTHLIKTRGQQVTLRCSPKSGHDTVSWYQQALGQGPQFIFQYYEEEERQRGNFPDRFSGHQFPNYSSELNVNALLLGDSALYLCASSPWTSSQETQYFGPGTRLLVL.

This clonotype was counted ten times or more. The CDR3 spells CASSAIVGGATDTQYF. The CDR3 DNA is TGTGCCAGCAGTGCCATCGTTGGAGGGGCCACAGATACGCAGTATTTT. V and J are TRBV2 and TRBJ2-3; D might be TRBD2 (6 bases). The V gene lost 4 bases and the J gene lost 2 bases, with 16 bases spanning the gap. This CDR3 contains 16 residues. CDR1 is SNHLY and CDR2 is FYNNEI in the germline V gene.